Listed below are T cell receptor beta chains from one sample, sequenced in a study of blood T cells in healthy people across ages. TCRdb reprocessed the 5' RACE reads with MiXCR, giving one entry per CDR3 protein. The sample yields about 580,000 distinct CDR3 sequences, around 48% seen once. Sequencing was done on a sample of blood. Receptors originate from a man aged 80 or over in good health. Both conserved end residues are part of each CDR3. D genes are given only for firm matches. Clone size is given for some rows only: seen once, a few or many times, or a class if the clone is expanded.

v_gene: TRBV7-2
d_gene: TRBD2
j_gene: TRBJ2-1
abundance: .
CDR3nt: TGTGCCAGCAGCTCGACTAGCGGGCTGAATGAGCAGTTCTTC
CDR3aa: CASSSTSGLNEQFF

v_gene: TRBV25-1
d_gene: .
j_gene: TRBJ2-3
abundance: .
CDR3nt: TGTGCCAGCAGTGAATCAGGGGTGACAGATACGCAGTATTTT
CDR3aa: CASSESGVTDTQYF

v_gene: TRBV3-1
d_gene: TRBD1
j_gene: TRBJ1-6
abundance: .
CDR3nt: TGTGCCAGCAGCCAAGATCGGACAGGGGGTAATTCACCCCTCCACTTT
CDR3aa: CASSQDRTGGNSPLHF

v_gene: TRBV27
d_gene: .
j_gene: TRBJ2-5
abundance: few
CDR3nt: TGTGCCAGCAGCCGAGATCGGGACTCCCTAACGGAGACCCAGTACTTC
CDR3aa: CASSRDRDSLTETQYF

v_gene: TRBV5-1
d_gene: .
j_gene: TRBJ2-1
abundance: .
CDR3nt: TGCGCCAGCAGCACTGGGATCGACGGTGAGCAGTTCTTC
CDR3aa: CASSTGIDGEQFF

v_gene: TRBV10-3
d_gene: .
j_gene: TRBJ2-3
abundance: few
CDR3nt: TGTGCCATCAGCGGGAACAGGTTACCCTACTACACAGATACGCAGTATTTT
CDR3aa: CAISGNRLPYYTDTQYF

v_gene: TRBV4-3
d_gene: TRBD2
j_gene: TRBJ2-7
abundance: .
CDR3nt: TGCGCCAGCAGCCAAGCGGGGATAGCGGGAGATTACGAGCAGTACTTC
CDR3aa: CASSQAGIAGDYEQYF

v_gene: TRBV6-5
d_gene: TRBD1
j_gene: TRBJ1-6
abundance: few
CDR3nt: TGTGCCAGCAGCCTAAGGACAGGGGGTTCGAATTCACCCCTCCACTTT
CDR3aa: CASSLRTGGSNSPLHF

v_gene: TRBV20-1
d_gene: TRBD2
j_gene: TRBJ2-1
abundance: .
CDR3nt: TGCAGTGCCCGATTTAGCGGGGGGAAAAATGAGCAGTTCTTC
CDR3aa: CSARFSGGKNEQFF

v_gene: TRBV9
d_gene: .
j_gene: TRBJ1-2
abundance: few
CDR3nt: TGTGCCAGCAGCGTAGGGCAGGGAGGCAACTATGGCTACACCTTC
CDR3aa: CASSVGQGGNYGYTF

v_gene: TRBV4-2
d_gene: TRBD1
j_gene: TRBJ2-7
abundance: many
CDR3nt: TGTGCCAGCAGCCAGGACAGGGCCTACGAGCAGTACTTC
CDR3aa: CASSQDRAYEQYF

v_gene: TRBV28
d_gene: .
j_gene: TRBJ2-5
abundance: few
CDR3nt: TGTGCCAGCAGTTTGTGGGTAACCAGGTACTTC
CDR3aa: CASSLWVTRYF

v_gene: TRBV7-2
d_gene: TRBD1
j_gene: TRBJ2-7
abundance: once
CDR3nt: TGTGCCAGCAGCTCTCAGATAGGGTGGGACAGGGCTTACGAGCAGTACTTC
CDR3aa: CASSSQIGWDRAYEQYF

v_gene: TRBV6-5
d_gene: .
j_gene: TRBJ2-5
abundance: .
CDR3nt: TGTGCCAGCAGTCCGGGGCTCTACTACAATGAGCAGTACTTC
CDR3aa: CASSPGLYYNEQYF

v_gene: TRBV30
d_gene: TRBD2
j_gene: TRBJ2-1
abundance: few
CDR3nt: TGTGCCTGGAGACCCGCTAGCGGGACCTTCCATGAGCAGTTCTTC
CDR3aa: CAWRPASGTFHEQFF

v_gene: TRBV20-1
d_gene: .
j_gene: TRBJ2-7
abundance: .
CDR3nt: TGCAGTGCTAGAGGTGGGACTGCCTCCTACGAGCAGTACTTC
CDR3aa: CSARGGTASYEQYF

v_gene: TRBV10-3
d_gene: .
j_gene: TRBJ2-7
abundance: .
CDR3nt: TGTGCCATCAGTGAGTACAGCGGACCCTACGAGCAGTACTTC
CDR3aa: CAISEYSGPYEQYF

v_gene: TRBV7-2
d_gene: .
j_gene: TRBJ1-2
abundance: once
CDR3nt: TGTGCCAGCTGCGTCGGAGGAGGCTACACCTTC
CDR3aa: CASCVGGGYTF

v_gene: TRBV14
d_gene: .
j_gene: TRBJ2-5
abundance: .
CDR3nt: TGTGCCAGCAGCCAAAGGCCCCGGGAGACCCAGTACTTC
CDR3aa: CASSQRPRETQYF

v_gene: TRBV10-3
d_gene: TRBD2
j_gene: TRBJ2-1
abundance: .
CDR3nt: TGTGCCATCAGTGAGGCGGGAGGTGAGCAGTTCTTC
CDR3aa: CAISEAGGEQFF

v_gene: TRBV5-1
d_gene: TRBD2
j_gene: TRBJ2-5
abundance: many
CDR3nt: TGCGCCAGCAGCCCCGGGACTAGCGGATTGATCCAAGAGACCCAGTACTTC
CDR3aa: CASSPGTSGLIQETQYF

v_gene: TRBV28
d_gene: .
j_gene: TRBJ2-5
abundance: .
CDR3nt: TGTGCCAGCAGCTTCGGGACTCGCGCAGAGACCCAGTACTTC
CDR3aa: CASSFGTRAETQYF

v_gene: TRBV3-1
d_gene: .
j_gene: TRBJ2-7
abundance: few
CDR3nt: TGTGCCAGCAGTCCAGAGAACACCTACGAGCAGTACTTC
CDR3aa: CASSPENTYEQYF

v_gene: TRBV28
d_gene: .
j_gene: TRBJ2-4
abundance: few
CDR3nt: TGTGCCAGCAGCCACGCCGGGGCAAACATTCAGTACTTC
CDR3aa: CASSHAGANIQYF

v_gene: TRBV5-5
d_gene: .
j_gene: TRBJ2-7
abundance: many
CDR3nt: TGTGCCAGCAGCCGGTATGGGACGGACACCTACGAGCAGTACTTC
CDR3aa: CASSRYGTDTYEQYF

v_gene: TRBV28
d_gene: .
j_gene: TRBJ1-1
abundance: .
CDR3nt: TGTGCCAGCAGTTTATGGGGGGCATCGAACACTGAAGCTTTCTTT
CDR3aa: CASSLWGASNTEAFF

v_gene: TRBV20-1
d_gene: TRBD1
j_gene: TRBJ2-3
abundance: few
CDR3nt: TGCAGTGCTACCCCGGACAGGGGGCAAGTAGATACGCAGTATTTT
CDR3aa: CSATPDRGQVDTQYF

v_gene: TRBV12-3/TRBV12-4
d_gene: .
j_gene: TRBJ2-6
abundance: .
CDR3nt: TGTGCCAGCAGCTTGGGGGCAGGGACTGGGGCCAACGTCCTGACTTTC
CDR3aa: CASSLGAGTGANVLTF

v_gene: TRBV4-2
d_gene: TRBD1
j_gene: TRBJ1-6
abundance: .
CDR3nt: TGTGCCAGCAGCCGCCCCGGACAGGGTAATAATTCACCCCTCCACTTT
CDR3aa: CASSRPGQGNNSPLHF

v_gene: TRBV29-1
d_gene: TRBD2
j_gene: TRBJ2-3
abundance: .
CDR3nt: TGCAGCGTTGATTTAGGACTAGCGGACACAGATACGCAGTATTTT
CDR3aa: CSVDLGLADTDTQYF

v_gene: TRBV6-2/TRBV6-3
d_gene: .
j_gene: TRBJ1-2
abundance: once
CDR3nt: TGTGCCAGCAGTTACTCCCAGGTCGGCTATGGCTACACCTTC
CDR3aa: CASSYSQVGYGYTF

v_gene: TRBV7-2
d_gene: TRBD2
j_gene: TRBJ2-3
abundance: .
CDR3nt: TGTGCCAGTAGCTTAGACCGGGCTAGCGGGGGTAATACGCAGTATTTT
CDR3aa: CASSLDRASGGNTQYF

v_gene: TRBV7-2
d_gene: .
j_gene: TRBJ2-5
abundance: few
CDR3nt: TGTGCCAGCAGCTTACCGCCCGGAGGAGTAGGGACCCAGTACTTC
CDR3aa: CASSLPPGGVGTQYF

v_gene: TRBV13
d_gene: TRBD2
j_gene: TRBJ2-5
abundance: few
CDR3nt: TGTGCCAGCAGTCTGGTCACGGGAGGGCAAGAGACCCAGTACTTC
CDR3aa: CASSLVTGGQETQYF

v_gene: TRBV20-1
d_gene: .
j_gene: TRBJ2-1
abundance: .
CDR3nt: TGCAGTGCTAGAGCATACTGGGAGACCTACAATGAGCAGTTCTTC
CDR3aa: CSARAYWETYNEQFF

v_gene: TRBV20-1
d_gene: TRBD1
j_gene: TRBJ1-6
abundance: few
CDR3nt: TGCAGTGCTAGAAAGACAGGGTCGCCATCACCCCTCCACTTT
CDR3aa: CSARKTGSPSPLHF

v_gene: TRBV7-2
d_gene: .
j_gene: TRBJ1-6
abundance: .
CDR3nt: TGTGCCAGCAGCTTAGGGGGGAGCTCCTATAATTCGCCCCTCCACTTT
CDR3aa: CASSLGGSSYNSPLHF

v_gene: TRBV6-2/TRBV6-3
d_gene: TRBD1
j_gene: TRBJ2-6
abundance: .
CDR3nt: TGTGCCGGGGCCCGGGACAGGGTACCCTCTGGGGCCAACGTCCTGACTTTC
CDR3aa: CAGARDRVPSGANVLTF

v_gene: TRBV6-5
d_gene: .
j_gene: TRBJ1-2
abundance: .
CDR3nt: TGTGCCAGCAGTTACGCTGAGGGTTCGGGCTATGGCTACACCTTC
CDR3aa: CASSYAEGSGYGYTF

v_gene: TRBV12-5
d_gene: TRBD1
j_gene: TRBJ1-2
abundance: once
CDR3nt: TGTGCTAGTGGGCCCCGGGACAGGGGGCATGGCTACACCTTC
CDR3aa: CASGPRDRGHGYTF

v_gene: TRBV20-1
d_gene: TRBD1
j_gene: TRBJ1-4
abundance: .
CDR3nt: TGCAGTGCTAGAAAGGGGGCGGAAGAAAAACTGTTTTTT
CDR3aa: CSARKGAEEKLFF

v_gene: TRBV6-1
d_gene: .
j_gene: TRBJ2-1
abundance: .
CDR3nt: TGTGCCAGCAGGAAGGGTCCAGGGGAAGCTAATGAGCAGTTCTTC
CDR3aa: CASRKGPGEANEQFF

v_gene: TRBV10-3
d_gene: TRBD2
j_gene: TRBJ2-7
abundance: few
CDR3nt: TGTGCCATCAGCGAGCGGGGGGCGCCAGGCGAGCAGTACTTC
CDR3aa: CAISERGAPGEQYF

v_gene: TRBV7-9
d_gene: TRBD2
j_gene: TRBJ2-3
abundance: many
CDR3nt: TGTGCCAGCAGCCCCCCAAGGCGGGAGAATGCCCGGTTGGATACGCAGTATTTT
CDR3aa: CASSPPRRENARLDTQYF

v_gene: TRBV29-1
d_gene: TRBD1
j_gene: TRBJ2-1
abundance: few
CDR3nt: TGCAGCGTCACAGGGGGCGCGAACTATGAGCAGTTCTTC
CDR3aa: CSVTGGANYEQFF

v_gene: TRBV7-9
d_gene: TRBD2
j_gene: TRBJ2-5
abundance: many
CDR3nt: TGTGCCAGCAGCCAGGGACTAGCGGGATCGGAGACCCAGTACTTC
CDR3aa: CASSQGLAGSETQYF

v_gene: TRBV20-1
d_gene: TRBD2
j_gene: TRBJ2-3
abundance: .
CDR3nt: TGCAGTGCTCCCCTTGGACTAGCGGGGGGGCTAGATACGCAGTATTTT
CDR3aa: CSAPLGLAGGLDTQYF